Each of the 10 T cell receptor beta chains below was sequenced from the same sample in a study of T cells after posttransplantation cyclophosphamide. Busulfan-fludarabine conditioning, marrow transplant, and cyclophosphamide on days +3 and +4 were administered. The data were produced by immunoSEQ multiplex PCR, yet TCRdb's version contains in-frame clones alone and is incomplete. This sample has tens of thousands of clones, with 78% found just once. The specimen was CD4+ T cells sorted from blood, collected 1,900 to 2,000 days after a stem cell transplant with posttransplant cyclophosphamide. The source of these receptors is a female patient aged 40-49 years who received an allogeneic stem cell transplant from a related donor, was CMV-positive, and had no GVHD. T cells may partly derive from the graft donor.

The chain joins TRBV5-4 to TRBJ1-5, with D uncertain. Germline CDR1 is SGHNT and CDR2 is YYREEE (reference sequence). V shed 3 bases and J shed 9 bases, with 13 bases lying between them. The CDR3 covers 13 residues. The CDR3, as DNA: TGTGCCAGCAGCTCGGACGGGGTCGGGCCCCAGCATTTT. Its translation: CASSSDGVGPQHF.

CDR3 region: CASTEVVGEANYGYTF. The CDR3 nucleotides read TGTGCCAGCACCGAGGTGGTTGGGGAGGCTAACTATGGCTACACCTTC. This chain links TRBV9 with TRBJ1-2; D is undetermined. The CDR3 has 16 amino acids. Germline V CDR1 and CDR2: SGDLS, YYNGEE. The germline V and J ends were trimmed by 6 bases and 0 bases, with 18 bases remaining between them.

The rearrangement links TRBV5-4 to TRBJ2-7; 10 nucleotides align to TRBD1. Per germline, CDR1 SGHNT and CDR2 YYREEE (reference sequence). The J segment lost 5 bases and the V segment lost 2 bases, leaving 1 base of the junction unmatched. The CDR3 is made up of 13 amino acids. CDR3 DNA: TGTGCCAGCAGCTTCGGACAGGGGGACGAGCAGTACTTC. Translating it yields CASSFGQGDEQYF.

The V gene is TRBV6-5, the J gene TRBJ1-4; 7 nucleotides match TRBD1. The CDR3 loop spans 12 amino acids. Germline CDR1 is MNHEY and CDR2 is SVGAGI. Trimming took 4 bases from V and 10 from J; bases not matched to a gene: 3. The CDR3 is CASSFNRGKLFF. For the CDR3, the DNA is TGTGCCAGCAGTTTCAACAGGGGAAAACTGTTTTTT.

The chain uses TRBV19 and TRBJ1-2; TRBD1 aligns across 11 bases. J was trimmed by 5 bases and V by 3 bases; bases with no gene match: 2. The CDR3 is made up of 14 amino acids. Per germline, CDR1 LNHDA and CDR2 SQIVND (reference sequence). The CDR3 protein is CASSMGTGGYGYTF. In DNA form, the CDR3 reads TGTGCCAGTAGTATGGGGACAGGGGGGTATGGCTACACCTTC.

The V gene is TRBV4-2, the J gene TRBJ2-5; D uncertain. This CDR3 spans 13 amino acids. V lost 0 bases, J lost 4 bases, and 6 bases lay in between. CDR1 LGHNA and CDR2 YNFKEQ come from the germline V gene. CDR3 protein: CASSQDIGETQYF. In DNA, the CDR3 is TGTGCCAGCAGCCAAGATATCGGAGAGACCCAGTACTTC.

This clone was counted once. This sequence joins TRBV7-6 and TRBJ2-3; 7 bases agree with TRBD2. CDR1 and CDR2 from the germline V gene are SGHVS and FNYEAQ. The CDR3 has 12 residues. V lost 5 bases to trimming and J lost 6 bases; unmatched junction nucleotides: 2. The CDR3 loop reads CASSRGVDTQYF. The CDR3 region has the DNA TGTGCCAGCAGCCGGGGGGTCGATACGCAGTATTTT.

V and J are TRBV18 and TRBJ1-5; D possibly corresponds to TRBD1 (5 bases). This CDR3 is 12 amino acids long. Germline V gene lookup returns CDR1 KGHSH and CDR2 LQKENI. Trimming took off 6 bases at V and 11 bases at J, with 14 bases between the two ends. In nucleotides, the CDR3 is TGTGCCAGCTCTAGGGGTCTCGAGGCCCAGCATTTT. It is translated as CASSRGLEAQHF.

V is TRBV12-5 and J is TRBJ1-2; maybe TRBD1 (6 bases). V lost 6 bases and J 7 bases, leaving 18 bases between the germline ends. In germline, CDR1 is LGHNT, CDR2 FRNRAP. The CDR3 is made up of 14 amino acids. This chain's CDR3 is CASGLAGGGLGYTF. In DNA form, the CDR3 reads TGTGCTAGTGGCCTGGCGGGGGGGGGCCTTGGCTACACCTTC.

The chain has TRBV6-5 and TRBJ2-2; 9 positions agree with TRBD1. CDR3 length: 15 residues. CDR1 is MNHEY and CDR2 is SVGAGI in the germline V gene. V lost 0 bases to trimming and J lost 6 bases; unmatched junction nucleotides: 2. For the CDR3, the DNA is TGTGCCAGCAGTTACTCGCGACAGGGGGCCGGGGAGCTGTTTTTT. Translating gives CASSYSRQGAGELFF.